These 32 T cell receptor beta chains were sequenced from one sample in a study of T cells after yellow fever vaccination. Each CDR3 protein gets one entry after TCRdb re-called the 5' RACE reads with MiXCR. The sample includes fewer than 350,000 distinct CDR3 sequences, around 3.9% seen only once; the top ten take roughly a quarter. This sample comprised PBMCs, obtained on the day of the yellow fever booster vaccination. The source is a young man who received the YFV17D yellow fever vaccine.

The chain couples TRBV7-2 to TRBJ2-2; 10 positions agree with TRBD2. CDR1 is SGHTA, CDR2 FQGNSA, per germline. This CDR3 region has 15 residues. Trimming cost V 5 bases and J 7 bases; bases outside gene matches: 7. CDR3 coding DNA: TGTGCCAGCAGCCTGAGCGGGGGGGCTTTCGGGGAGCTGTTTTTT. It translates to CASSLSGGAFGELFF.

Remarks on this clonotype: The CDR3 does not end in the conserved phenylalanine or tryptophan, so this is likely a read error. V usage is TRBV5-4 and J usage is TRBJ2-2; tentative D call: TRBD2 (6 bases). Trimming took off 3 bases at V and 1 base at J, with 10 bases between the two ends. The CDR3 has 15 amino acids. Germline CDR1 and CDR2: SGHNT and YYREEE (reference sequence). CDR3 nucleotides: TGTGCCAGCAGCTCGGGGGTGGGGAACACCGGGGAGCTGTTTATT. Its translation is CASSSGVGNTGELFI.

This clonotype was seen only a few times. The V call is TRBV11-2, the J call TRBJ1-2, with 9 bases matching TRBD1. Trimming took 4 bases from V and 6 from J; bases not matched to a gene: 27. CDR1 is SGHAT, CDR2 FQNNGV, per germline. This CDR3 region has 21 residues. The CDR3 region is CASSSRDRDPNRPGERDGYTF. The CDR3 DNA is TGTGCCAGCAGCTCCCGGGACAGGGATCCGAACAGACCGGGGGAACGTGATGGCTACACCTTC. Using reference TRBV11-2 and TRBJ1-2 for the parts outside the CDR3, the full variable domain is EAGVAQSPRYKIIEKRQSVAFWCNPISGHATLYWYQQILGQGPKLLIQFQNNGVVDDSQLPKDRFSAERLKGVDSTLKIQPAKLEDSAVYLCASSSRDRDPNRPGERDGYTFGSGTRLTVV.

This clonotype was seen at least ten times. The genes are TRBV10-3 and TRBJ2-3; 12 bases match TRBD1. The CDR3 has 15 amino acids. Germline V CDR1 and CDR2: ENHRY, SYGVKD. V dropped 6 bases and J dropped 5; count of bases not matched to a gene: 6. The CDR3 sequence: CAISAGTGGRDTQYF. The DNA of the CDR3 is TGTGCCATCAGCGCCGGGACAGGGGGCAGAGATACGCAGTATTTT.

This chain joins TRBV6-5 and TRBJ1-5; the match to TRBD1 covers 10 bases. Trimming took 8 bases from V and 7 from J; bases not matched to a gene: 8. Germline assignment: CDR1 MNHEY and CDR2 SVGAGI. CDR3 length: 14 residues. CDR3: CASHGTGEGQPQHF. Written as DNA, the CDR3 is TGTGCCAGCCATGGGACAGGGGAAGGGCAGCCCCAGCATTTT.

The V and J genes are TRBV12-3 or TRBV12-4 and TRBJ2-1; 9 bases align to TRBD2. The CDR3 has 15 amino acids. The J segment lost 7 bases and the V segment lost 5 bases, leaving 9 bases of the junction unmatched. CDR3 DNA sequence: TGTGCCAGCAGTCCCGAGCGGGGGGTTGGTAATGAGCAGTTCTTC. Its protein is CASSPERGVGNEQFF.

As to this clonotype: Its ends do not fully match the called genes, so a read error is possible. In nucleotides, the CDR3 is TGTGCCAGTAGCGTGGGAGGCGCCTGGGACTGGCAGTTCTTC. Amino acid sequence: CASSVGGAWDWQFF. This rearrangement joins TRBV9 to TRBJ2-1, with D possibly being TRBD2 (6 bases). CDR3 length: 14 residues. Germline-derived CDR1 and CDR2 are SGDLS and YYNGEE.

This clonotype was picked up many times. This chain links TRBV20-1 with TRBJ1-2, with 8 nucleotides matching TRBD1. The CDR3 consists of 13 residues. V gave up 0 bases and J gave up 4 bases; unmatched junction bases: 1. The germline CDR1 and CDR2 sequences are DFQATT and SNEGSKA (reference sequence). The CDR3 nucleotides are TGCAGTGCTAGAGATACAGGGGGCTATGGCTACACCTTC. It encodes CSARDTGGYGYTF.

This clonotype was recorded a few times. This chain uses TRBV4-3 with TRBJ2-1, with 8 bases fitting TRBD2. Germline V CDR1 and CDR2: LGHNA, YSLEER. V lost 0 bases and J lost 8; bases outside the gene matches: 15. CDR3 length equals 18 residues. Here the CDR3 reads CASSQEVGSGGPQDEQFF. For the CDR3, the DNA is TGCGCCAGCAGCCAAGAGGTTGGGAGCGGGGGCCCCCAGGATGAGCAGTTCTTC.

This clonotype was recorded many times. The chain has TRBV7-2 and TRBJ2-5; 12 nucleotides match TRBD2. The junction had 10 bases not matched to a gene; V was cut back by 2 bases and J by 3 bases. The CDR3 has 18 amino acids. Germline V CDR1 and CDR2: SGHTA, FQGNSA. The DNA for the CDR3 is TGTGCCAGCAGCTTACTTCTAGCGGGGGGGAACGTAAAAGAGACCCAGTACTTC. This sequence encodes CASSLLLAGGNVKETQYF.

V usage is TRBV7-9 and J usage is TRBJ1-3; 9 nucleotides align to TRBD1. Trimming cost V 5 bases and J 2 bases; bases outside gene matches: 7. The germline gives CDR1 SEHNR, CDR2 FQNEAQ (reference sequence). The CDR3 sequence is 16 residues long. The CDR3 nucleotides read TGTGCCAGCAGCCCCGGGACAGGGCTTGCTGGAAACACCATATATTTT. Translating it yields CASSPGTGLAGNTIYF.

The table lists this clonotype with many counts. The chain has TRBV7-3 and TRBJ2-2; TRBD2 is a possible D gene (5 bases). The CDR3 is 15 residues long. The V end lost 1 base, the J end lost 7 bases, and 13 bases lay between the germline ends. Per germline, CDR1 SGHTA and CDR2 FQGTGA. The CDR3 reads CASSLNLAGGGELFF. The CDR3 nucleotides read TGTGCCAGCAGCTTAAATCTTGCGGGCGGCGGGGAGCTGTTTTTT. The whole variable domain, remainder taken from reference TRBV7-3 and TRBJ2-2, is GAGVSQTPSNKVTEKGKYVELRCDPISGHTALYWYRQSLGQGPEFLIYFQGTGAADDSGLPNDRFFAVRPEGSVSTLKIQRTERGDSAVYLCASSLNLAGGGELFFGEGSRLTVL.

V is TRBV15 and J is TRBJ2-3; D may be TRBD2 (6 bases). Trimming took 3 bases from V and 5 from J, leaving 21 bases between them. This CDR3 is built from 17 residues. Germline values: CDR1 LNHNV, CDR2 YYDKDF (reference sequence). The CDR3 loop reads CATSSWASGAGLDTQYF. The CDR3 coding sequence is TGTGCCACCAGCAGTTGGGCCAGTGGTGCGGGGCTAGATACGCAGTATTTT.

This clonotype has ten or more counts. The chain combines TRBV4-2 with TRBJ1-2, with D unresolved. This CDR3 has 15 amino acids. Germline lookup yields CDR1 LGHNA and CDR2 YNFKEQ. V gave up 0 bases and J gave up 7 bases, with 15 bases separating them. CDR3 in amino acids: CASSQDWRAVPGYTF. The CDR3 DNA reads as TGTGCCAGCAGCCAAGATTGGAGGGCTGTCCCTGGCTACACCTTC.

This rearrangement joins TRBV5-1 to TRBJ1-2; TRBD1 might be the D (5 bases). Germline V gene data show CDR1 as SGHRS and CDR2 as YFSETQ. V lost 4 bases to trimming and J lost 6 bases, with 13 bases between them. This CDR3 contains 13 residues. The CDR3 sequence is CASSPSPGDGYTF. The CDR3 DNA reads as TGCGCCAGCAGCCCATCCCCGGGGGATGGCTACACCTTC.

The V gene is TRBV20-1, the J gene TRBJ2-7, with D possibly being TRBD1 or TRBD2 (5 bases each). This CDR3 is 16 amino acids long. From germline, CDR1 is DFQATT and CDR2 SNEGSKA (reference sequence). The CDR3 reads CRPLTGAPSPCYEQYF. The CDR3 nucleotides are TGCAGACCCTTGACCGGGGCTCCATCCCCCTGCTACGAGCAGTACTTC.

This chain links TRBV5-6 with TRBJ2-1; D may match TRBD1 or TRBD2 (5 bases each). The V end was cut by 4 bases, the J end by 12 bases, with 23 bases between. Per germline, CDR1 SGHDT and CDR2 YYEEEE. CDR3 length: 15 amino acids. The CDR3 loop reads CASSLRGDGAPVQFF. CDR3 nucleotide sequence: TGTGCCAGCAGCCTGAGGGGCGATGGGGCCCCGGTGCAGTTCTTC. The full variable domain, its missing parts supplied by reference TRBV5-6 and TRBJ2-1, is DAGVTQSPTHLIKTRGQQVTLRCSPKSGHDTVSWYQQALGQGPQFIFQYYEEEERQRGNFPDRFSGHQFPNYSSELNVNALLLGDSALYLCASSLRGDGAPVQFFGPGTRLTVL.

The rearrangement links TRBV11-2 to TRBJ2-5, with a weak D call TRBD2 (6 bases). Trimming shortened V by 4 bases and J by 5 bases, and 14 bases separated the two germline ends. The CDR3 contains 14 residues. In germline, CDR1 is SGHAT, CDR2 FQNNGV. DNA of the CDR3: TGTGCCAGCAGCTGGGGACTCCCCAGGGAGACCCAGTACTTC. Residues: CASSWGLPRETQYF.

This clonotype appeared many times. This chain joins TRBV4-2 and TRBJ2-6; D is ambiguous. Trimming shortened V by 4 bases and J by 0 bases, and 16 bases separated the two germline ends. Per germline, CDR1 LGHNA and CDR2 YNFKEQ. This CDR3 has 18 residues. CDR3 sequence: CASSPWLSESSGANVLTF. The CDR3 DNA reads as TGTGCCAGCAGCCCTTGGTTGAGTGAGAGCTCTGGGGCCAACGTCCTGACTTTC.

This clonotype was detected ten times or more. This chain connects TRBV4-1 to TRBJ1-5; 8 bases match TRBD1. The V and J ends lost 3 bases and 5 bases, in that order; junction bases with no gene match: 6. The length of the CDR3 is 15 residues. CDR1 and CDR2 (germline): MGHRA, YSYEKL. The CDR3 DNA reads as TGCGCCAGCAGCCACGTACAGGGGGTCGATCAGCCCCAGCATTTT. Translation gives CASSHVQGVDQPQHF.

Many counts were recorded for this clonotype. The CDR3 is CSVEEPLDRATYNEQFF. The CDR3 region has the DNA TGCAGCGTTGAAGAACCCCTGGACAGGGCGACCTACAATGAGCAGTTCTTC. The genes are TRBV29-1 and TRBJ2-1; TRBD1 aligns across 8 bases. The germline V gene has CDR1 SQVTM and CDR2 ANQGSEA. The length of the CDR3 is 17 residues. Germline trimming cut 0 bases from V and 2 bases from J; bases unmatched to any gene: 9.

This clonotype has a count of ten or more. In DNA form, the CDR3 reads TGTGCCAGCAGCCAAGAGAGGGGGGGGGCCGGTGGGACCCAGTACTTC. Translated, it gives CASSQERGGAGGTQYF. The V gene is TRBV4-2, the J gene TRBJ2-5; D possibly corresponds to TRBD2 (7 bases). CDR1 and CDR2 from the germline V gene are LGHNA and YNFKEQ. CDR3 size: 16 residues. Trimming shortened V by 0 bases and J by 7 bases, and 18 bases separated the two germline ends.

There are many counts of this clonotype. V usage is TRBV21-1 and J usage is TRBJ2-4; the table's D call, TRBD2, was not checked against the DNA. TRBV21-1 is a pseudogene segment. The CDR3 has 18 amino acids. CDR3 residues: CASSLPGRLIGAKNIQYF. CDR3 DNA sequence: TGTGCCAGCAGCTTGCCAGGGAGGTTGATCGGGGCCAAAAACATTCAGTACTTC.

In this sample, this clonotype turned up many times. The CDR3 reads CASRGGGYQETQYF. DNA for the CDR3: TGCGCCAGCAGAGGCGGGGGGTACCAAGAGACCCAGTACTTC. The chain couples TRBV5-1 to TRBJ2-5, with 8 bases lining up with TRBD2. The junction had 3 bases not matched to a gene; V was cut back by 5 bases and J by 0 bases. Germline V CDR1 and CDR2: SGHRS, YFSETQ. The CDR3 sequence is 14 residues long.

This clonotype was counted ten times or more. The gene calls are TRBV4-3 and TRBJ2-2; TRBD2 is a possible D gene (5 bases). V was shortened by 0 bases and J by 6 bases, with 14 bases between the two germline ends. The CDR3 contains 16 residues. Germline V gives CDR1 LGHNA, CDR2 YSLEER. CDR3 nucleotide sequence: TGCGCCAGCAGCCAAGATCTCCCTCGGAGGCCCGGGGAGCTGTTTTTT. Protein product: CASSQDLPRRPGELFF.

This clonotype came up a few times. This chain joins TRBV12-3 or TRBV12-4 and TRBJ1-6, with a tentative D call TRBD1 (6 bases). The CDR3 sequence is 17 residues long. Between the trimmed V and J ends, which lost 7 bases and 9 bases, there was a span of 25 bases. The CDR3 bases are TGTGCCAGCACTCTTGGGTTTAGGGGGTCGTTAAGTTCACCCCTCCACTTT. Its translation is CASTLGFRGSLSSPLHF.

This clonotype has just a few counts. The chain links TRBV6-4 to TRBJ2-5, with 8 bases aligning to TRBD1. The trim removed 3 bases at V and 3 bases at J, leaving 6 bases unmatched. Germline CDR1 is MRHNA and CDR2 is SNTAGT. The CDR3 has 15 residues. CDR3 residues: CASSEPGQEKETQYF. The CDR3 DNA reads as TGTGCCAGCAGTGAACCGGGACAGGAAAAAGAGACCCAGTACTTC.

This clonotype was observed a few times. The rearrangement links TRBV2 to TRBJ2-5; TRBD2 matches 8 bases. The CDR3 runs 13 residues. Losses at the gene ends were 6 bases for V and 1 base for J; bases not matched to a gene: 1. Germline CDR1 SNHLY, CDR2 FYNNEI. In DNA, the CDR3 is TGTGCCAGCAGAGGACTAGCCCAAGAGACCCAGTACTTC. As protein: CASRGLAQETQYF.

The chain joins TRBV12-3 or TRBV12-4 to TRBJ2-1; 12 bases are shared with TRBD1. J was trimmed by 6 bases and V by 6 bases; bases with no gene match: 9. The CDR3 has 16 residues. This CDR3 is CASRGQGAVSVNEQFF. CDR3 sequence (DNA): TGTGCCAGCAGGGGACAGGGGGCGGTGAGCGTCAATGAGCAGTTCTTC.

This clonotype was counted between two and nine times. Here the CDR3 reads CSAPQGANTEAFF. The DNA for the CDR3 is TGCAGTGCTCCTCAGGGGGCGAACACTGAAGCTTTCTTT. The rearrangement links TRBV20-1 to TRBJ1-1, with 8 bases identical to TRBD1. The CDR3 totals 13 residues. Germline V gene data show CDR1 as DFQATT and CDR2 as SNEGSKA (reference sequence). J gave up 1 base and V 5 bases, and 3 bases lay outside the gene matches.

V is TRBV24-1 and J is TRBJ1-2; D unclear. The CDR3 is 12 amino acids. V shed 5 bases and J shed 8 bases, with 11 bases lying between them. CDR1 and CDR2 (germline): KGHDR, SFDVKD. The CDR3, as DNA: TGTGCCACCAGTGTTCTTGGGTACGGCTACACCTTC. Translating it yields CATSVLGYGYTF.

The chain links TRBV25-1 to TRBJ2-1; tentative D call: TRBD2 (7 bases). Trimming removed 4 bases from V and 1 base from J, with 17 bases in between. Germline CDR1 reads MGHDK; CDR2 reads SYGVNS. The CDR3 consists of 17 residues. CDR3: CASSVGGAVGSYNEQFF. DNA of the CDR3: TGTGCCAGCAGTGTGGGGGGGGCAGTAGGATCCTACAATGAGCAGTTCTTC.